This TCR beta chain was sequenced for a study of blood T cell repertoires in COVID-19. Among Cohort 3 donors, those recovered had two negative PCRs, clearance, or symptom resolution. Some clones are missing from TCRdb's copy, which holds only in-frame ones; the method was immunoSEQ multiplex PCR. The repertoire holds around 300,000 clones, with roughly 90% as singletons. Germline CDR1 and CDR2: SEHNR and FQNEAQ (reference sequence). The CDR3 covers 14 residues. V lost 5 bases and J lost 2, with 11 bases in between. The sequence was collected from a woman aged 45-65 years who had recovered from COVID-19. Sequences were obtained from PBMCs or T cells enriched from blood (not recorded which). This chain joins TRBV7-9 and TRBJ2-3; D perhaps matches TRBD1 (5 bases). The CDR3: CASSRRGNTDTQYF. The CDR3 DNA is TGTGCCAGCAGCCGAAGGGGAAACACAGATACGCAGTATTTT.